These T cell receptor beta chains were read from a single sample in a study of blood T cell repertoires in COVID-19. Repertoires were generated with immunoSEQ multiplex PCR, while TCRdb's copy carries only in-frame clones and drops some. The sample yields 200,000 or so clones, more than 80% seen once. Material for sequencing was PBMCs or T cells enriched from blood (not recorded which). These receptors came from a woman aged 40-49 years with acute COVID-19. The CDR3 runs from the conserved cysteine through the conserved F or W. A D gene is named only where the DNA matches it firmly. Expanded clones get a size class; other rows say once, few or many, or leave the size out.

TGCGCCAGCAGCTCTCTGAGAGATAGTGGCACTGAAGCTTTCTTT	CASSSLRDSGTEAFF	TRBV5-1	-	TRBJ1-1	-
TGTGCCATCAGTGATAGTACAGGATCTGGCTACACCTTC	CAISDSTGSGYTF	TRBV10-3	-	TRBJ1-2	-
TGTGCCAGTAGTAGAGGACGACCGGGAGCCGCGAACACCGGGGAGCTGTTTTTT	CASSRGRPGAANTGELFF	TRBV19	-	TRBJ2-2	-
TGCGCCAGCAGCTTGATAGGCGGGACAGGGAATAATTCACCCCTCCACTTT	CASSLIGGTGNNSPLHF	TRBV5-1	-	TRBJ1-6	TRBD1
TGTGCCAGCAGCTCCCAACTTCTACAGGGACAGGTCTATGGCTACACCTTC	CASSSQLLQGQVYGYTF	TRBV9	-	TRBJ1-2	TRBD1
TGTGCCAGCAGGAGACCGGGACAGCAAGAGACCCAGTACTTC	CASRRPGQQETQYF	TRBV6-6	-	TRBJ2-5	TRBD1
TGTGCCAGCAGCCGCGGGTACCACAGGGGGGTGAACACTGAAGCTTTCTTT	CASSRGYHRGVNTEAFF	TRBV7-8	-	TRBJ1-1	TRBD1
TGTGCCAGCAGTTTAAGTACAGGGGATAACAATCAGCCCCAGCATTTT	CASSLSTGDNNQPQHF	TRBV28	once	TRBJ1-5	TRBD1
TGCAGCGTTGTCGTGAACAAAGAGACCCAGTACTTC	CSVVVNKETQYF	TRBV29-1	-	TRBJ2-5	-
TGTGCCAGCAGCTTAGTTTGGGGGTTCGGGGGATCAGGAAACACCATATATTTT	CASSLVWGFGGSGNTIYF	TRBV11-2	few	TRBJ1-3	-
TGCGCCAGCAAGGACAGCGTCAATCAGCCCCAGCATTTT	CASKDSVNQPQHF	TRBV10-2	-	TRBJ1-5	-
TGTGCCAGTAGTTCGCAAACAGGGGCAGGTGAGCAGTTCTTC	CASSSQTGAGEQFF	TRBV19	-	TRBJ2-1	TRBD1
TGCGCCAGCAGCTCTCGGACAGGGTGGAACACTGAAGCTTTCTTT	CASSSRTGWNTEAFF	TRBV5-1	-	TRBJ1-1	TRBD1
TGTGCCAGCACCTCGGGCAGGGGTGGTGGCTACACCTTC	CASTSGRGGGYTF	TRBV7-9	once	TRBJ1-2	-
TGTGCCAGCAGTCTAGGGACAGGGGTTAGAGGCGGCTACACCTTC	CASSLGTGVRGGYTF	TRBV6-5	once	TRBJ1-2	TRBD1
TGTGCCAGCAGCCCGAGCGGTACTAACTATGGCTACACCTTC	CASSPSGTNYGYTF	TRBV7-9	-	TRBJ1-2	-
TGTGCCAGCAGCGTAGTAGTCCTAGACCGGCAGTTCTTC	CASSVVVLDRQFF	TRBV9	-	TRBJ2-1	-
TGTGCCAGCAGCCCAGTCATGAACACTGAAGCTTTCTTT	CASSPVMNTEAFF	TRBV11-1	-	TRBJ1-1	-
TGTGCCAGCTCACCAACCGGCCGGGGTGGCTCTAACTATGGCTACACCTTC	CASSPTGRGGSNYGYTF	TRBV18	-	TRBJ1-2	-
TGTGCCAGCAGCGTAGATTTTTCGGGTAGAGAGACCCAGTACTTC	CASSVDFSGRETQYF	TRBV9	-	TRBJ2-5	-
TGTGCCAGTAGGGCAGGGGGCGAAAATTCACCCCTCCACTTT	CASRAGGENSPLHF	TRBV19	-	TRBJ1-6	TRBD1
TGCGCCAGCAGCCTAGCTTCCGGACTCAATTCACCCCTCCACTTT	CASSLASGLNSPLHF	TRBV4-3	-	TRBJ1-6	-
TGTGCCAGCAGTGGTGTTCGTACAGGTGAAAAACTGTTTTTT	CASSGVRTGEKLFF	TRBV9	-	TRBJ1-4	-
TGTGCCAGCAGCGCTCGACAGGGGAACACTGAAGCTTTCTTT	CASSARQGNTEAFF	TRBV7-2	-	TRBJ1-1	TRBD1
TGTGCCAGCAGCTCTAAATTGAACACTGAAGCTTTCTTT	CASSSKLNTEAFF	TRBV7-9	few	TRBJ1-1	-
TGTGCCAGCAGCTTCAAGACCCAGTACTTC	CASSFKTQYF	TRBV5-8	-	TRBJ2-5	-
TGTGCCGGACAGGAAAATTCAAACTATGGCTACACCTTC	CAGQENSNYGYTF	TRBV10-3	few	TRBJ1-2	TRBD1
TGCGCCAGCAGCTTGGCCCGGGACAGGGGGTCGCATGAGCAGTTCTTC	CASSLARDRGSHEQFF	TRBV5-1	-	TRBJ2-1	TRBD1
TGCGCCAGCAGTCCCGGGATCTCCTACACTGAAGCTTTCTTT	CASSPGISYTEAFF	TRBV4-1	-	TRBJ1-1	-
TGCGCCAGCAGCTTAGACGGGGACTATGGCTACACCTTC	CASSLDGDYGYTF	TRBV5-1	-	TRBJ1-2	-
TGTGCCAGCAGCCCGGGACAGGGTAACAATCAGCCCCAGCATTTT	CASSPGQGNNQPQHF	TRBV6-6	-	TRBJ1-5	TRBD1
TGTGCCACCAGCAGCAGACCCGGGACAGGGAACACCGGGGAGCTGTTTTTT	CATSSRPGTGNTGELFF	TRBV15	-	TRBJ2-2	TRBD1
TGTGCCAGCAGCCAAGTTCAGGGTTTCCAGGAAACGCAGTATTTT	CASSQVQGFQETQYF	TRBV3-1/TRBV3-2	-	TRBJ2-3	-
TGTGCCAGCAGCCAAGATGCGGGGGCGGTCTATGGCTACACCTTC	CASSQDAGAVYGYTF	TRBV4-2	many	TRBJ1-2	-
TGTGCCAGCTCACCCGCGGGGGCAGTCAATGAGCAGTTCTTC	CASSPAGAVNEQFF	TRBV18	-	TRBJ2-1	-
TGTGCCAGCAGAGGGACAGGCCCCAATTCACCCCTCCACTTT	CASRGTGPNSPLHF	TRBV14	-	TRBJ1-6	TRBD1
TGCGCCAGCAGCGCGGTTGGGACAGGGTCCTACGAGCAGTACTTC	CASSAVGTGSYEQYF	TRBV5-1	once	TRBJ2-7	TRBD1